The 9 T cell receptor beta chains given below trace back to one sample, sequenced in a study of regulatory T cells in long-lasting Graves disease. The TCR beta library used iRepertoire HTBI primers with Arm-PCR amplification of CDR3. TCRdb ran MiXCR on the multiplex PCR reads and lists one entry per CDR3 protein. The data show about 460,000 distinct CDR3 sequences, approximately 15% seen once. Time point here: newly diagnosed GD, antithyroid drugs for less than 3 months. The TCR library was prepared using RNA isolated from PBMCs. These sequences were also reported in another study, on T cells in Graves' hyperthyroidism and ophthalmopathy.

The sequencing used peripheral blood mononuclear cells (PBMCs), collected at new diagnosis, from a patient treated with antithyroid drugs. The receptors were gathered from a woman between 50 and 59 years old with Graves disease.

This clonotype was counted a few times. The chain has TRBV9 and TRBJ2-5; 11 bases align to TRBD2. The end of the DNA fits TRBJ2-7 better, so the J call may be wrong. This CDR3 comprises 15 residues. CDR1 SGDLS and CDR2 YYNGEE come from the germline V gene. The CDR3 DNA reads TGTGCCAGCAGCGTAGGACTAGCGGGAACCTACGAGCAGTACTTC. Protein product: CASSVGLAGTYEQYF.

V is TRBV28 and J is TRBJ2-7, with 10 bases that match TRBD2. Per the germline V gene, CDR1 is MDHEN and CDR2 is SYDVKM. The CDR3 is 18 residues long. V trimming: 7 bases; J trimming: 2 bases; junction bases outside the gene matches: 17. The CDR3 DNA reads as TGTGCCAGCACCCGTGAGGGGGGGCGGACTAGCGGCACCTACGAGCAGTACTTC. This gives the protein CASTREGGRTSGTYEQYF.

The sample holds many counts of this clonotype. The chain joins TRBV11-2 to TRBJ2-5, with TRBD2 matching 8 bases. V shed 3 bases, J shed 2 bases, and the junction held 2 bases outside the gene matches. Germline loops: CDR1 SGHAT, CDR2 FQNNGV. The CDR3 has 14 amino acids. CDR3 sequence reads: CASSFSGTQETQYF. DNA for the CDR3: TGTGCCAGCAGCTTTAGCGGGACGCAAGAGACCCAGTACTTC.

This clonotype was seen ten or more times. The chain is built from TRBV11-2 and TRBJ2-3; 12 positions agree with TRBD2. The CDR3 is made up of 17 amino acids. Germline CDR1 reads SGHAT; CDR2 reads FQNNGV. With 4 bases clipped from V and 1 base from J, the junction kept 6 bases outside the gene matches. Written as DNA, the CDR3 is TGTGCCAGCAGCTCGAAATCTAGCGGGAGGGGCACAGATACGCAGTATTTT. Translated: CASSSKSSGRGTDTQYF.

Many counts were recorded for this clonotype. The chain uses TRBV7-9 and TRBJ2-1; D is ambiguous. Germline lookup yields CDR1 SEHNR and CDR2 FQNEAQ (reference sequence). This CDR3 is built from 17 residues. V was trimmed by 0 bases and J by 0 bases, leaving 12 bases between them. The CDR3 here is CASSLALGGSSYNEQFF. As DNA, the CDR3 is TGTGCCAGCAGCTTAGCTCTTGGCGGTAGCTCCTACAATGAGCAGTTCTTC. The whole variable domain, remainder taken from reference TRBV7-9 and TRBJ2-1, is DTGVSQNPRHKITKRGQNVTFRCDPISEHNRLYWYRQTLGQGPEFLTYFQNEAQLEKSRLLSDRFSAERPKGSFSTLEIQRTEQGDSAMYLCASSLALGGSSYNEQFFGPGTRLTVL.

The chain has TRBV6-5 and TRBJ1-5; perhaps TRBD1 as D (5 bases). Germline values: CDR1 MNHEY, CDR2 SVGAGI. The CDR3 is 15 amino acids. V was shortened by 2 bases and J by 1 base, with 9 bases between the two germline ends. The CDR3 DNA reads TGTGCCAGCAGTTACCGGGGGTTGAGCAATCAGCCCCAGCATTTT. Translated: CASSYRGLSNQPQHF.

The table lists this clonotype with many counts. The chain combines TRBV12-3 or TRBV12-4 with TRBJ2-1, with 9 bases aligning to TRBD2. This CDR3 spans 15 amino acids. Trimming removed 7 bases from V and 3 bases from J; junction bases left unmatched: 7. CDR3 in amino acids: CASIPSGMDYNEQFF. The CDR3 bases are TGTGCCAGCATCCCTAGCGGGATGGACTACAATGAGCAGTTCTTC.

This clonotype occurred many times. V is TRBV3-1 and J is TRBJ1-5; no clear D. V lost 1 base and J 2 bases, leaving 3 bases between the germline ends. This CDR3 contains 13 residues. The V gene's germline CDR1 is LGHDT and CDR2 YNNKEL (reference sequence). This chain's CDR3 is CASSQAGNQPQHF. CDR3 bases: TGTGCCAGCAGCCAAGCCGGCAATCAGCCCCAGCATTTT.

This clonotype was recorded at least ten times. The J gene is TRBJ2-1, the V gene TRBV29-1; D possibly matches TRBD1 or TRBD2 (5 bases each). The germline CDR1 and CDR2 sequences are SQVTM and ANQGSEA. The CDR3 is 14 amino acids. V lost 3 bases and J 6 bases, leaving 15 bases between the germline ends. CDR3 nucleotides: TGCAGCGTTGATGGGGTTGTGGGGGTCAATGAGCAGTTCTTC. Translation gives CSVDGVVGVNEQFF.